Below are 19 T cell receptor beta chains sequenced from a single sample in a study of beta chain features in type 1 diabetes. TCRB transcripts that were expressed got sequenced, as all of the isolated RNA had been reverse transcribed. Here immunoSEQ multiplex PCR was the method, and the copy in TCRdb shows in-frame clones only, minus some. The data hold about 450,000 clones, with roughly 10% observed a single time. The sample comprised naive CD4+ T cells from blood. The receptors originated from a woman aged 18 to 35 in good health.

V and J are TRBV7-2 and TRBJ1-5; D is undetermined. Germline-derived CDR1 and CDR2 are SGHTA and FQGNSA. V was cut by 1 base and J by 0 bases, with 4 bases left in between. The CDR3 contains 14 residues. CDR3 in amino acids: CASSLDSSNQPQHF. The CDR3 region has the DNA TGTGCCAGCAGCTTAGACAGTAGCAATCAGCCCCAGCATTTT.

This chain links TRBV7-3 with TRBJ2-1, with 8 bases fitting TRBD2. The CDR3 runs 16 residues. V lost 4 bases and J lost 7; bases outside the gene matches: 12. The germline V gene encodes CDR1 SGHTA and CDR2 FQGTGA. The CDR3: CASSSRPAGAGNEQFF. CDR3 nucleotides: TGTGCCAGCAGCTCCCGACCAGCGGGGGCGGGGAATGAGCAGTTCTTC.

A few counts support this clone. The V call is TRBV7-2, the J call TRBJ2-3; no clear D. Germline values: CDR1 SGHTA, CDR2 FQGNSA. This CDR3 contains 13 residues. Trimming removed 2 bases from V and 0 bases from J, with 3 bases in between. The chain's CDR3 is CASSLPSTDTQYF. CDR3 bases: TGTGCCAGCAGCTTACCGAGCACAGATACGCAGTATTTT.

The chain employs TRBV7-6 and TRBJ2-3; 9 positions agree with TRBD2. The ends lost 7 bases at V and 6 bases at J; junction bases unmatched: 8. This CDR3 spans 14 amino acids. Germline assignment: CDR1 SGHVS and CDR2 FNYEAQ. CDR3 loop: CASTQRGVKDTQYF. CDR3 sequence (DNA): TGTGCCAGCACCCAGCGGGGGGTGAAGGATACGCAGTATTTT.

Only a few counts were recorded for this clone. The chain recombines TRBV30 with TRBJ1-2; weak D call: TRBD1 (5 bases). The CDR3 is 11 amino acids. Trimming removed 5 bases at V and 7 bases at J, with 11 bases between. Per germline, CDR1 GTSNPN and CDR2 SVGIG (reference sequence). The CDR3 sequence is CAWGQGAGYTF. In nucleotides, the CDR3 is TGTGCCTGGGGACAAGGGGCTGGCTACACCTTC.

The V gene is TRBV30, the J gene TRBJ1-1; 8 positions match TRBD1. The junction had 1 base not matched to a gene; V was cut back by 4 bases and J by 0 bases. Germline V gives CDR1 GTSNPN, CDR2 SVGIG (reference sequence). The CDR3 contains 13 residues. The CDR3 is CAWTGQVNTEAFF. The CDR3 region has the DNA TGTGCCTGGACGGGACAGGTGAACACTGAAGCTTTCTTT.

Remarks on this clone: Other DNA sequences of this sample code for an identical CDR3. The rearrangement uses TRBV7-2 and TRBJ2-7, with 8 bases aligning to TRBD2. The CDR3 runs to 14 residues. V gave up 2 bases and J gave up 2 bases; unmatched junction bases: 2. CDR1 and CDR2 (germline): SGHTA, FQGNSA. CDR3 loop: CASSLSGGTYEQYF. Written as DNA, the CDR3 is TGTGCCAGCAGCTTAAGCGGGGGTACCTACGAGCAGTACTTC.

This chain links TRBV4-2 with TRBJ1-1; 7 bases fit TRBD1. Unmatched junction bases numbered 8, after V lost 2 bases and J lost 8 bases. The germline V gene encodes CDR1 LGHNA and CDR2 YNFKEQ. This CDR3 is 14 amino acids long. This chain's CDR3 is CASSQLFDREEAFF. CDR3 nucleotide sequence: TGTGCCAGCAGCCAACTTTTTGACAGGGAGGAAGCTTTCTTT.

This clone was picked up a small number of times. J is TRBJ1-1 and V is TRBV6-5; 7 bases are a match to TRBD1. Trimming cost V 8 bases and J 6 bases; bases outside gene matches: 15. Germline V gene data show CDR1 as MNHEY and CDR2 as SVGAGI. The CDR3 runs to 15 residues. The CDR3 loop is CASDVMTGSSAEAFF. The CDR3 DNA reads as TGTGCCAGCGATGTAATGACAGGGTCTTCCGCTGAAGCTTTCTTT.

This clone has only a few counts. J is TRBJ2-5 and V is TRBV29-1; D could derive from TRBD1 or TRBD2 (6 bases each). Trimming removed 6 bases from V and 4 bases from J, with 12 bases in between. This CDR3 has 12 residues. Germline V CDR1 and CDR2: SQVTM, ANQGSEA. Here the CDR3 reads CSVEKGGETQYF. For the CDR3, the DNA is TGCAGCGTGGAAAAGGGGGGAGAGACCCAGTACTTC.

The table lists this clone with a few counts. The CDR3 nucleotides read TGTGCCAGCAGCCCCAGACAGGGAGAGAACTATGGCTACACCTTC. This sequence encodes CASSPRQGENYGYTF. V is TRBV7-9 and J is TRBJ1-2; 7 bases match TRBD1. CDR3 size: 15 residues. V was pared by 5 bases and J by 2 bases, with 8 bases of the junction left unmatched. The V gene's germline CDR1 is SEHNR and CDR2 FQNEAQ (reference sequence).

This clone has only a few counts. The J gene is TRBJ2-4, the V gene TRBV7-9; D call uncertain. V gave up 4 bases and J gave up 1 base, with 14 bases separating them. The CDR3 runs 16 residues. Germline V lookup: CDR1 SEHNR, CDR2 FQNEAQ (reference sequence). For the CDR3, the DNA is TGTGCCAGCAGCTCCGCTGGGATTTCGGCCAAAAACATTCAGTACTTC. This sequence encodes CASSSAGISAKNIQYF.

This chain links TRBV9 with TRBJ2-1, with 9 nucleotides matching TRBD2. The junction had 10 bases not matched to a gene; V was cut back by 0 bases and J by 9 bases. The CDR3 loop spans 16 amino acids. CDR1 is SGDLS and CDR2 is YYNGEE in the germline V gene. CDR3 in amino acids: CASSVVVGTSSFEQFF. CDR3 sequence (DNA): TGTGCCAGCAGCGTAGTTGTTGGGACTAGCTCTTTTGAGCAGTTCTTC.

J is TRBJ1-2 and V is TRBV18, with TRBD1 as a possible D gene (5 bases). The CDR3 contains 15 residues. Germline V CDR1 and CDR2: KGHSH, LQKENI. Trimming pared 2 bases from V and 5 bases from J, leaving 15 bases between. The CDR3 coding sequence is TGTGCCAGCTCACCAGAGGGGACTCCCCTATATGGCTACACCTTC. It encodes CASSPEGTPLYGYTF.

In regard to this clone: One end of the junction varies from germline; a read error may be responsible. This chain links TRBV30 with TRBJ1-5, with TRBD1 matching 7 bases. CDR1 GTSNPN and CDR2 SVGIG come from the germline V gene (reference sequence). CDR3 length equals 14 residues. In DNA form, the CDR3 reads TGTGCCTGGAGTGCTGACAGGGCCAATCCGCCCCAGCATTTT. This translates into CAWSADRANPPQHF. Combining the CDR3 with reference TRBV30 and TRBJ1-5 gives the whole variable domain SQTIHQWPATLVQPVGSPLSLECTVEGTSNPNLYWYRQAAGRGLQLLFYSVGIGQISSEVPQNLSASRPQDRQFILSSKKLLLSDSGFYLCAWSADRANPPQHFGDGTRLSIL.

This clone was observed a handful of times. The chain employs TRBV14 and TRBJ1-1; possible D gene TRBD1, 5 bases. Per germline, CDR1 SGHDN and CDR2 FVKESK. V was cut by 2 bases and J by 5 bases, with 9 bases left in between. The length of the CDR3 is 13 residues. CDR3 sequence reads: CASSQLRGTEAFF. In DNA form, the CDR3 reads TGTGCCAGCAGCCAACTCCGGGGGACTGAAGCTTTCTTT.

This clone has just a few counts. The gene calls are TRBV7-3 and TRBJ2-1, with 9 bases fitting TRBD1. Germline V lookup: CDR1 SGHTA, CDR2 FQGTGA. Germline trimming cut 2 bases from V and 1 base from J; bases unmatched to any gene: 3. CDR3 length: 16 residues. CDR3: CASSLGGTGSYNEQFF. In nucleotides, the CDR3 is TGTGCCAGCAGCTTAGGGGGGACAGGGTCCTACAATGAGCAGTTCTTC. Full variable domain (remainder filled in from reference TRBV7-3 and TRBJ2-1): GAGVSQTPSNKVTEKGKYVELRCDPISGHTALYWYRQSLGQGPEFLIYFQGTGAADDSGLPNDRFFAVRPEGSVSTLKIQRTERGDSAVYLCASSLGGTGSYNEQFFGPGTRLTVL.

V usage is TRBV30 and J usage is TRBJ2-5; 8 positions match TRBD1. Germline V gene sequence: CDR1 GTSNPN, CDR2 SVGIG (reference sequence). After removal of 3 bases from V and 1 base from J, the junction contained 7 bases not matched to a gene. CDR3 length: 15 amino acids. This CDR3 reads CAWRLGQVTQETQYF. CDR3 DNA: TGTGCCTGGAGGTTGGGACAGGTGACCCAAGAGACCCAGTACTTC.

This clone has just a few counts. The CDR3 reads CASSLVLGRSDTDTQYF. The CDR3, as DNA: TGTGCCAGCAGCTTAGTACTGGGACGGTCGGACACAGATACGCAGTATTTT. The chain has TRBV7-9 and TRBJ2-3, with D perhaps TRBD1 or TRBD2 (5 bases each). Trimming took 1 base from V and 2 from J, leaving 16 bases between them. CDR3 length equals 17 residues. Per the germline V gene, CDR1 is SEHNR and CDR2 is FQNEAQ (reference sequence).